This T cell receptor beta chain was recovered during a study of shared clonotypes between healthy human individuals. Study-wide results and limits: Deeper or shallower sequencing was expected to change how clonotypes are shared among donors. The authors sampled blood alone, and tissue repertoires likely differ.

Worth noting for this clone: What it binds is not known.

For unsorted samples, genomic DNA was extracted from tens of millions of PBMCs. Unsorted PBMCs provided DNA that was sequenced on ten immunoSEQ deep assay plates. Assay used: immunoSEQ multiplex PCR; TCRdb lists only in-frame clones, some missing. This sample carries 550,000 to 600,000 clones, roughly four fifths of them seen once, and the ten largest clones take 9.5% to 15%. The material sequenced was PBMCs. The TCR comes from a woman in her thirties or forties in good health. Some clones in this sample may be carry-over from other donors' samples.

The CDR3 nucleotides read TGTGCCAGTAGCGCACAGGGGGTCGGCGAGCAGTACTTC. Its translation is CASSAQGVGEQYF. The chain employs TRBV19 and TRBJ2-7, with TRBD1 identical over 8 bases. The ends lost 6 bases at V and 6 bases at J; junction bases unmatched: 7. This CDR3 region has 13 residues. CDR1 is LNHDA and CDR2 is SQIVND in the germline V gene (reference sequence).